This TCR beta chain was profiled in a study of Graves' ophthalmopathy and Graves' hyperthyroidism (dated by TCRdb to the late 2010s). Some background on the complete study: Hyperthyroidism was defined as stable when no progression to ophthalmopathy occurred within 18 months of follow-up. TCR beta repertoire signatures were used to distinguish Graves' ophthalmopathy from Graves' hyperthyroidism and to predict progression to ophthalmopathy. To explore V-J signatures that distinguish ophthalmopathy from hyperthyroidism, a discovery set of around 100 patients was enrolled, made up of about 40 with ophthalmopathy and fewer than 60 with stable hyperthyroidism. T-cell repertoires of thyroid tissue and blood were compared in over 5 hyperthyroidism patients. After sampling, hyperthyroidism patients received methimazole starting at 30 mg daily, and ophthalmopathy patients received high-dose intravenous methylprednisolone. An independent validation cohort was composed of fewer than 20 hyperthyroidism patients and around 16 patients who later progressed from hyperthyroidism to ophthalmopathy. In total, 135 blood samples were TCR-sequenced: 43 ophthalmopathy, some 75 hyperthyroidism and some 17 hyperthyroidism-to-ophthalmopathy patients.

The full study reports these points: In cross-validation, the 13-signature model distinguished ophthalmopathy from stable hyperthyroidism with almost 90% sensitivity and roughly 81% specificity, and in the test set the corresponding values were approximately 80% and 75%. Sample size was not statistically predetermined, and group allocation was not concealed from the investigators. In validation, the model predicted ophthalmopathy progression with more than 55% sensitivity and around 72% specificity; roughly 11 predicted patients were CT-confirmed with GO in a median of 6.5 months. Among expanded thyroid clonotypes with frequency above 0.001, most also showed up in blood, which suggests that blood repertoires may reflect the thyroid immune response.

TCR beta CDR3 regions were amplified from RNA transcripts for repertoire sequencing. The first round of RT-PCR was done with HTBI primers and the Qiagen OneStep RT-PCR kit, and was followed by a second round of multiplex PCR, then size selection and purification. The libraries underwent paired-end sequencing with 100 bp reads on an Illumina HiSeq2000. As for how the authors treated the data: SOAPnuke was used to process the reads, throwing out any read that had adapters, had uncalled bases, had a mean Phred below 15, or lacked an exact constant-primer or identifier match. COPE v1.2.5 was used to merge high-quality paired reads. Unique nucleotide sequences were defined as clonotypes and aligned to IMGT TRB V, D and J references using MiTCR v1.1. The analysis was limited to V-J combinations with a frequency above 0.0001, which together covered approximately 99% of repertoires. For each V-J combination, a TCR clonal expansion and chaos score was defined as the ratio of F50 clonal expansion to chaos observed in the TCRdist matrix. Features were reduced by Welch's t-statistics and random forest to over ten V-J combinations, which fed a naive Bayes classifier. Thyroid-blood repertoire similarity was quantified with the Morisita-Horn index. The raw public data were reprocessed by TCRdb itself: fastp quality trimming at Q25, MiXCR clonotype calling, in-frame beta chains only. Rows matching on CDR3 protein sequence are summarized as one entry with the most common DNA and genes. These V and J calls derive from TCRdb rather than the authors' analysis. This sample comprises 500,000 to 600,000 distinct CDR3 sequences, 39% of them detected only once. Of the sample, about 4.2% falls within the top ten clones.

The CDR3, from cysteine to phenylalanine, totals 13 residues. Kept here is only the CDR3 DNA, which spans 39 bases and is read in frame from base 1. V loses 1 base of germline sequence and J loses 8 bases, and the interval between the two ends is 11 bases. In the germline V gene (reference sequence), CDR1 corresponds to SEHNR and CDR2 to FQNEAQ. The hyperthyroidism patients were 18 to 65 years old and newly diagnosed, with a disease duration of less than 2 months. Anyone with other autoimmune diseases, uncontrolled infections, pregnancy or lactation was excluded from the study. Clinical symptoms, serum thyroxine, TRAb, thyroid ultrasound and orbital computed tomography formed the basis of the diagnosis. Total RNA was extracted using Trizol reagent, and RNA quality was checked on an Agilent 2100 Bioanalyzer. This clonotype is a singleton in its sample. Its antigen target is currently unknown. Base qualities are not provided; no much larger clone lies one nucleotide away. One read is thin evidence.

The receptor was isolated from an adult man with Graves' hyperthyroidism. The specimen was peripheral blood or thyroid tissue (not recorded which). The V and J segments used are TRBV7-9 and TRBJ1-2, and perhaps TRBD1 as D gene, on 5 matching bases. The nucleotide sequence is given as TGTGCCAGCAGCTTAGACAGGCTACTGGGCTACACCTTC. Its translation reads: CASSLDRLLGYTF.